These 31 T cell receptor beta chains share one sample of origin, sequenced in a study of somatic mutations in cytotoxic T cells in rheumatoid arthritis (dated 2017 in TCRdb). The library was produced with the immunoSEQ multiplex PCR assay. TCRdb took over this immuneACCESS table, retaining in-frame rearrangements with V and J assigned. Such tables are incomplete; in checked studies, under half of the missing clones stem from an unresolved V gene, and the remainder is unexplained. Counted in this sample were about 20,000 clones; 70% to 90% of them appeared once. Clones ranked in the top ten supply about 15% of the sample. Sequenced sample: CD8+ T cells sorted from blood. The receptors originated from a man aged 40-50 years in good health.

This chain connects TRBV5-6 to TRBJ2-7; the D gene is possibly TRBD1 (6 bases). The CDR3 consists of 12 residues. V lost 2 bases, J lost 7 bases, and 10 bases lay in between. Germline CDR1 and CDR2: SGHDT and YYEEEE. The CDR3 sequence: CASSFPGTEQYF. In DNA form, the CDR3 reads TGTGCCAGCAGCTTCCCGGGGACAGAGCAGTACTTC.

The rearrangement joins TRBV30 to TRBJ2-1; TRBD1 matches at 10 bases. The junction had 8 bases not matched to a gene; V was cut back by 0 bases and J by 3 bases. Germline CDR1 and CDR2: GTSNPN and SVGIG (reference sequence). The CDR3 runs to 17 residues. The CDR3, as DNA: TGTGCCTGGAGTGTACGGGGGGACAGGGGAAACTACAATGAGCAGTTCTTC. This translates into CAWSVRGDRGNYNEQFF.

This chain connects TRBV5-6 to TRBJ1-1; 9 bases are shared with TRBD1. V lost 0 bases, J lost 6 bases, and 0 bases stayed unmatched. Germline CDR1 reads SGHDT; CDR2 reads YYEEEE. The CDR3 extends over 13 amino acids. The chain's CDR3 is CASSLGTGAEAFF. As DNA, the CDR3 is TGTGCCAGCAGCTTGGGGACAGGGGCTGAAGCTTTCTTT.

The CDR3 DNA reads as TGTGCCAGCAGCGTAGGCGCTTCGAACACCGGGGAGCTGTTTTTT. This gives the protein CASSVGASNTGELFF. The chain carries TRBV9 and TRBJ2-2; D unclear. The germline CDR1 and CDR2 sequences are SGDLS and YYNGEE. CDR3 length: 15 residues. V was trimmed by 0 bases and J by 0 bases, leaving 6 bases between them.

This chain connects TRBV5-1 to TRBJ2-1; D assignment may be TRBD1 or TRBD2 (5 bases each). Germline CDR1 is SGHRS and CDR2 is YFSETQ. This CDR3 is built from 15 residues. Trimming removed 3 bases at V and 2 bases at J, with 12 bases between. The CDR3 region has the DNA TGCGCCAGCAGCTCGGGGACGGACACCTACAATGAGCAGTTCTTC. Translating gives CASSSGTDTYNEQFF.

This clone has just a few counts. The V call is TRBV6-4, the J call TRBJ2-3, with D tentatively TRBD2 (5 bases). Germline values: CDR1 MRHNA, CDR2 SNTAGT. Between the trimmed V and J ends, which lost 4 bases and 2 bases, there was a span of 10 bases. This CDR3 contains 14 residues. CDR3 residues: CASSGNSDTDTQYF. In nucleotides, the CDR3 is TGTGCCAGCAGTGGAAATAGCGACACAGATACGCAGTATTTT.

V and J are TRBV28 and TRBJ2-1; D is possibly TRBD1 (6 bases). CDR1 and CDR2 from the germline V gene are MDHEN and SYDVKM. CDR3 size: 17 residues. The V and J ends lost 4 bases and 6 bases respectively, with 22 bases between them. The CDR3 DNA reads TGTGCCAGCAGTTCGGTGTCAGGGGCAGTAGGGGTCAATGAGCAGTTCTTC. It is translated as CASSSVSGAVGVNEQFF.

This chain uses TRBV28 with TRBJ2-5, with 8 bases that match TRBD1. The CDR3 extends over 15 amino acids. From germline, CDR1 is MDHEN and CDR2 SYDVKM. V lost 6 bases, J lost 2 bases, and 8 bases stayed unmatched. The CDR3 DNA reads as TGTGCCAGCAGCCGAAACAGGGGGGTTCAAGAGACCCAGTACTTC. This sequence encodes CASSRNRGVQETQYF. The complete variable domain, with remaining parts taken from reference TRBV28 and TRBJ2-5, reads DVKVTQSSRYLVKRTGEKVFLECVQDMDHENMFWYRQDPGLGLRLIYFSYDVKMKEKGDIPEGYSVSREKKERFSLILESASTNQTSMYLCASSRNRGVQETQYFGPGTRLLVL.

In nucleotides, the CDR3 is TGTGCCAGCAGTGTGCGGGAGGGCCAAGAGACCCAGTACTTC. Protein: CASSVREGQETQYF. The rearrangement uses TRBV2 and TRBJ2-5; 9 nucleotides line up with TRBD2. Germline V gives CDR1 SNHLY, CDR2 FYNNEI. With 4 bases clipped from V and 1 base from J, the junction kept 1 base outside the gene matches. This CDR3 spans 14 amino acids.

The CDR3 loop is CASSWTVLGTDTQYF. The CDR3 DNA sequence: TGTGCCAGCAGTTGGACAGTTTTAGGCACAGATACGCAGTATTTT. The chain combines TRBV5-5 with TRBJ2-3; maybe TRBD1 (6 bases). Trimming shortened V by 5 bases and J by 1 base, and 14 bases separated the two germline ends. The CDR3 is 15 amino acids. CDR1 is SGHKS and CDR2 is YYEKEE in the germline V gene (reference sequence).

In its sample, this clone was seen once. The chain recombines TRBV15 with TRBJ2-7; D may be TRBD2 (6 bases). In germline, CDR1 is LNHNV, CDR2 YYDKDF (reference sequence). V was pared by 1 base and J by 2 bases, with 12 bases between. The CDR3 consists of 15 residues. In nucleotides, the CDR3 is TGTGCCACCAGCAGAGGAATGGAGGGGACCTACGAGCAGTACTTC. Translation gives CATSRGMEGTYEQYF.

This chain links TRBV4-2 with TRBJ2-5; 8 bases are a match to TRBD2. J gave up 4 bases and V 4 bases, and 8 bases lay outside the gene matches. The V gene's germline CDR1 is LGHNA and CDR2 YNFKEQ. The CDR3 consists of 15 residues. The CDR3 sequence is CASSPYPGGGETQYF. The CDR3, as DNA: TGTGCCAGCAGCCCCTACCCCGGGGGGGGAGAGACCCAGTACTTC.

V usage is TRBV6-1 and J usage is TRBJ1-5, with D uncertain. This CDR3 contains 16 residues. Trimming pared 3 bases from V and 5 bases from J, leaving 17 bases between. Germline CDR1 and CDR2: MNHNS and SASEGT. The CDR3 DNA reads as TGTGCCAGCAGTGAGGATTATATGGCGTTCGATCAGCCCCAGCATTTT. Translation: CASSEDYMAFDQPQHF.

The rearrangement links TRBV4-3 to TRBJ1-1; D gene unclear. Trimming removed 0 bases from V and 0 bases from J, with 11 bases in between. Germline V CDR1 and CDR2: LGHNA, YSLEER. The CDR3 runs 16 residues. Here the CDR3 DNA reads TGCGCCAGCAGCCAAGATTTACCGAACCTGAACACTGAAGCTTTCTTT. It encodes CASSQDLPNLNTEAFF.

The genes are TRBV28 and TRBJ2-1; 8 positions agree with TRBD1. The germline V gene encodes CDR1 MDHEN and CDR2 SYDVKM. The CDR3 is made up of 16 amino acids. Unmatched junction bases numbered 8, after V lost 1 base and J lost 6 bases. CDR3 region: CASSLFGTGEVNEQFF. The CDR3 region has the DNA TGTGCCAGCAGTTTATTCGGGACAGGAGAGGTCAATGAGCAGTTCTTC. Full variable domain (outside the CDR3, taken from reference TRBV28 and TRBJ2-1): DVKVTQSSRYLVKRTGEKVFLECVQDMDHENMFWYRQDPGLGLRLIYFSYDVKMKEKGDIPEGYSVSREKKERFSLILESASTNQTSMYLCASSLFGTGEVNEQFFGPGTRLTVL.

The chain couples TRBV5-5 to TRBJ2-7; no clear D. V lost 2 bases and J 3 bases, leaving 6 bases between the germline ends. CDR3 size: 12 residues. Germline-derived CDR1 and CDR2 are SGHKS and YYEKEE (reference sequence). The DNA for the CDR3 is TGTGCCAGCAGCTTATGGGACTACGAGCAGTACTTC. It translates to CASSLWDYEQYF.

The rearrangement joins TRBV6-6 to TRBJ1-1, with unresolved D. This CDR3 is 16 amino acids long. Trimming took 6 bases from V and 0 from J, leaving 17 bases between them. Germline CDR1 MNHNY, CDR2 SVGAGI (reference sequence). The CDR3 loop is CASSLSPRRLNTEAFF. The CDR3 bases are TGTGCCAGCAGCTTATCCCCCCGGCGACTGAACACTGAAGCTTTCTTT.

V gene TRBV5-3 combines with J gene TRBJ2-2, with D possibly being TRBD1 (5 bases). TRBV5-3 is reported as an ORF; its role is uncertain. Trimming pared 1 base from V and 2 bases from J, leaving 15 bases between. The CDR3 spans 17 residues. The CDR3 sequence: CARSLWGTATNTGELFF. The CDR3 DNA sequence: TGTGCCAGAAGCTTGTGGGGCACCGCCACAAACACCGGGGAGCTGTTTTTT.

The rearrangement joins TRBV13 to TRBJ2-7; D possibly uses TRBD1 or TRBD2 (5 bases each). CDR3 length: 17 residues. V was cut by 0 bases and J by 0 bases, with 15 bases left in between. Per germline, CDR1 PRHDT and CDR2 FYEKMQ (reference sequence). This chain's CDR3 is CASSLGRVGPPSYEQYF. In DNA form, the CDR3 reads TGTGCCAGCAGCTTAGGCCGGGTGGGACCCCCCTCCTACGAGCAGTACTTC. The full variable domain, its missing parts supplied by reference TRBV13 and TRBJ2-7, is AAGVIQSPRHLIKEKRETATLKCYPIPRHDTVYWYQQGPGQDPQFLISFYEKMQSDKGSIPDRFSAQQFSDYHSELNMSSLELGDSALYFCASSLGRVGPPSYEQYFGPGTRLTVT.

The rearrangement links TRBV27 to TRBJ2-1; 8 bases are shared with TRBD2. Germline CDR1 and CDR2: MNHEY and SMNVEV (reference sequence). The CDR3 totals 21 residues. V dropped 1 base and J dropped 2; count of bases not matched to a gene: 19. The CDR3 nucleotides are TGTGCCAGCAGTTTATATCCGGGCAGGGGTGTCGAGCGGGGGACCTACAATGAGCAGTTCTTC. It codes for CASSLYPGRGVERGTYNEQFF.

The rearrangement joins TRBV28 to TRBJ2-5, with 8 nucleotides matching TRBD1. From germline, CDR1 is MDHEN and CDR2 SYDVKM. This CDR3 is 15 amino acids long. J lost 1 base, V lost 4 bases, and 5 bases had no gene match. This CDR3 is CASSSDTGGQETQYF. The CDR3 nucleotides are TGTGCCAGCAGTTCCGATACAGGGGGCCAAGAGACCCAGTACTTC.

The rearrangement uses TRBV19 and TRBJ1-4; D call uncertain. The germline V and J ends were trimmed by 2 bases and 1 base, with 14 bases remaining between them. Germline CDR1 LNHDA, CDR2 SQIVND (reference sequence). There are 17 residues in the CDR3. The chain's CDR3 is CASSIWADLGTNEKLFF. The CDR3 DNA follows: TGTGCCAGTAGTATATGGGCCGACCTCGGAACTAATGAAAAACTGTTTTTT.

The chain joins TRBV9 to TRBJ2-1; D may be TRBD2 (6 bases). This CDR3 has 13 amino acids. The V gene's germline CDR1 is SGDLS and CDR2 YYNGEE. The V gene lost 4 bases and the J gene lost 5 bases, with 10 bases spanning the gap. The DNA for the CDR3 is TGTGCCAGCAGCCCGGGGGTCCACAATGAGCAGTTCTTC. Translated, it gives CASSPGVHNEQFF.

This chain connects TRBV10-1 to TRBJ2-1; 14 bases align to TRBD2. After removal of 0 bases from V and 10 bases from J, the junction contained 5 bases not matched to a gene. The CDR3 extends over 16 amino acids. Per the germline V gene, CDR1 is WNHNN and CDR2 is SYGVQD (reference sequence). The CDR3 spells CASSESGTSGRGEQFF. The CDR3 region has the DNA TGCGCCAGCAGTGAGTCCGGGACTAGCGGGAGAGGGGAGCAGTTCTTC.

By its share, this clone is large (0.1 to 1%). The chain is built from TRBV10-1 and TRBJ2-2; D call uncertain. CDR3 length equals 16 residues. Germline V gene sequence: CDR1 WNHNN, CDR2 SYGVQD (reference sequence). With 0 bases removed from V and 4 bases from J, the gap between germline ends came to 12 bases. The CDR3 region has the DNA TGCGCCAGCAGTGAGTCGAGTAGCTTTCTCACCGGGGAGCTGTTTTTT. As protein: CASSESSSFLTGELFF.

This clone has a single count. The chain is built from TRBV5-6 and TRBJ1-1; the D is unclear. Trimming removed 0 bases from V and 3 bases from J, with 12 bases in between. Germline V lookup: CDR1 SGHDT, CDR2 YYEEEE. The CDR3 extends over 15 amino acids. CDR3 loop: CASSLANGVHTEAFF. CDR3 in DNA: TGTGCCAGCAGCTTGGCAAACGGGGTTCACACTGAAGCTTTCTTT. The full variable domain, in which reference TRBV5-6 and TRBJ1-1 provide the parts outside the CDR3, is DAGVTQSPTHLIKTRGQQVTLRCSPKSGHDTVSWYQQALGQGPQFIFQYYEEEERQRGNFPDRFSGHQFPNYSSELNVNALLLGDSALYLCASSLANGVHTEAFFGQGTRLTVV.

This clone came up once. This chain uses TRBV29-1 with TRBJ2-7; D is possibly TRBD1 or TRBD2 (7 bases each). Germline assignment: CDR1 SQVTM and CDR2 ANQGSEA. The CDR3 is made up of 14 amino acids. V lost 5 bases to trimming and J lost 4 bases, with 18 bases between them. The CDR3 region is CSVSSDRREYEQYF. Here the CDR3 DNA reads TGCAGCGTTAGCTCGGACAGGCGGGAGTACGAGCAGTACTTC.

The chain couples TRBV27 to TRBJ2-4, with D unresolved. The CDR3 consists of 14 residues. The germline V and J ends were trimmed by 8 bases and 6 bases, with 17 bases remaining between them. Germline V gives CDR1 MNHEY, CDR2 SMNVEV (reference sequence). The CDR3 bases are TGTGCCAGCCGAACCGACTGGCCCGGAAACATTCAGTACTTC. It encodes CASRTDWPGNIQYF.

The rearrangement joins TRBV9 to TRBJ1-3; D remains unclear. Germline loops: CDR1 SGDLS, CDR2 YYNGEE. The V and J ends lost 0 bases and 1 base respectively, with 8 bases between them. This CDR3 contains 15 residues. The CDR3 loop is CASSVGRGSGNTIYF. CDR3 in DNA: TGTGCCAGCAGCGTAGGCCGTGGTTCTGGAAACACCATATATTTT.

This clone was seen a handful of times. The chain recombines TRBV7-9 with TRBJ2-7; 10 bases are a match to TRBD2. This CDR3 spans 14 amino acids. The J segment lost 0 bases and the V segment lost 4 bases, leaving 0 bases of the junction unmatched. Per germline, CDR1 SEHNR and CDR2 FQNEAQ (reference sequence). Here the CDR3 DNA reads TGTGCCAGCAGCTCTAGCGGGAGCTCCTACGAGCAGTACTTC. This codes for CASSSSGSSYEQYF.

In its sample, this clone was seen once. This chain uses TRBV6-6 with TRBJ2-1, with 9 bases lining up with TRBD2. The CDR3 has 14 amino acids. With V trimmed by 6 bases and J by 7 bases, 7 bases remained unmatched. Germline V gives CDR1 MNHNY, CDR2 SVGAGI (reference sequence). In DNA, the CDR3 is TGTGCCAGCAGCTACCATACTAGCGGGAATGAGCAGTTCTTC. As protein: CASSYHTSGNEQFF.